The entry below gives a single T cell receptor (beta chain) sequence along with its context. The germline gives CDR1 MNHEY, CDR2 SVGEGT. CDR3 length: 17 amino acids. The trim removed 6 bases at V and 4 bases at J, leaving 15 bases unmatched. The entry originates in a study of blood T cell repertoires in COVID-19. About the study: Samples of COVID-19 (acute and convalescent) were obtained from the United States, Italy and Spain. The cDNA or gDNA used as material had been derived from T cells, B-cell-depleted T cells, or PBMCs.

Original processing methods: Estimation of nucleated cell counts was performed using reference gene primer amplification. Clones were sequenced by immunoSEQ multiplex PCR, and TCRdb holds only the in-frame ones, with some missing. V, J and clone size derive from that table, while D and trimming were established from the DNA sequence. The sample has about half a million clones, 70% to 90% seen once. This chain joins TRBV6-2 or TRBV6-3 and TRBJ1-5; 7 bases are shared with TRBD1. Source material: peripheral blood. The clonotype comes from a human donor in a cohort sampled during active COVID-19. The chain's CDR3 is CASSTPTGNLRNQPQHF. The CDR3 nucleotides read TGTGCCAGCAGCACCCCGACAGGGAATCTCAGGAATCAGCCCCAGCATTTT.